Presented here are 20 T cell receptor beta chains from one specimen sequenced in a study of cytomegalovirus exposure and HLA in healthy donors. Vbeta (60) and Jbeta (13) primers were used in the PCR. Profiled with immunoSEQ multiplex PCR; TCRdb holds only in-frame clones, not every one. The sample carries approximately 100,000 clones, around 73% recorded once. The source material was PBMCs. These receptors were collected from a woman between 35 and 50 years old in good health and CMV-seronegative.

Worth noting for this clone: Other DNA sequences from this sample encode an identical CDR3 as well. This chain joins TRBV7-9 and TRBJ1-1, with a weak D call TRBD1 (6 bases). In germline, CDR1 is SEHNR, CDR2 FQNEAQ (reference sequence). Trimming stripped 4 bases from V and 3 bases from J, with 12 bases between. CDR3 length equals 14 residues. CDR3 region: CASSSTGFDTEAFF. DNA for the CDR3: TGTGCCAGCAGCTCGACAGGATTCGACACTGAAGCTTTCTTT. Variable domain in full (rest from reference TRBV7-9 and TRBJ1-1): DTGVSQNPRHKITKRGQNVTFRCDPISEHNRLYWYRQTLGQGPEFLTYFQNEAQLEKSRLLSDRFSAERPKGSFSTLEIQRTEQGDSAMYLCASSSTGFDTEAFFGQGTRLTVV.

The rearrangement joins TRBV9 to TRBJ2-3, with unresolved D. The CDR3 extends over 12 amino acids. V lost 3 bases to trimming and J lost 4 bases, with 6 bases between them. CDR1 is SGDLS and CDR2 is YYNGEE in the germline V gene. This chain's CDR3 is CASSASPDTQYF. CDR3 coding DNA: TGTGCCAGCAGCGCCTCTCCAGATACGCAGTATTTT.

The CDR3 region is CAWSGYSPNQPQHF. CDR3 sequence (DNA): TGTGCCTGGAGTGGTTACAGCCCTAATCAGCCCCAGCATTTT. The rearrangement joins TRBV30 to TRBJ1-5; D remains ambiguous. The CDR3 covers 14 residues. The V gene lost 1 base and the J gene lost 4 bases, with 11 bases spanning the gap. Germline V gene sequence: CDR1 GTSNPN, CDR2 SVGIG (reference sequence).

The rearrangement links TRBV6-5 to TRBJ2-2; TRBD2 agrees at 14 bases. After removal of 5 bases from V and 5 bases from J, the junction contained 1 base not matched to a gene. Germline V gene data show CDR1 as MNHEY and CDR2 as SVGAGI. The CDR3 contains 15 residues. The DNA for the CDR3 is TGTGCCAGCAGTCGACTAGCGGGAGGGACCGGGGAGCTGTTTTTT. Protein: CASSRLAGGTGELFF.

This clone was detected only a few times. In nucleotides, the CDR3 is TGTGCCAGCTTACCGGAGCTCGCGAACACCGGGGAGCTGTTTTTT. As protein: CASLPELANTGELFF. The chain has TRBV7-2 and TRBJ2-2; D is unclear. The CDR3 contains 15 residues. The V gene's germline CDR1 is SGHTA and CDR2 FQGNSA. V lost 8 bases to trimming and J lost 0 bases, with 13 bases between them.

The J gene is TRBJ2-3, the V gene TRBV30, with 11 nucleotides matching TRBD1. J lost 5 bases, V lost 3 bases, and 1 base had no gene match. This CDR3 comprises 13 residues. Germline lookup yields CDR1 GTSNPN and CDR2 SVGIG (reference sequence). CDR3 DNA sequence: TGTGCCTGGAGGGACAGGGGGCAAGATACGCAGTATTTT. This translates into CAWRDRGQDTQYF.

J is TRBJ1-4 and V is TRBV28, with D tentatively TRBD1 (5 bases). The CDR3 spans 13 residues. Trimming removed 6 bases from V and 10 bases from J, with 15 bases in between. CDR1 and CDR2 from the germline V gene are MDHEN and SYDVKM. This CDR3 is CASSPGTPVKLFF. The CDR3 DNA is TGTGCCAGCAGCCCCGGGACTCCCGTAAAACTGTTTTTT. Drawing the rest from reference TRBV28 and TRBJ1-4, the complete variable domain is DVKVTQSSRYLVKRTGEKVFLECVQDMDHENMFWYRQDPGLGLRLIYFSYDVKMKEKGDIPEGYSVSREKKERFSLILESASTNQTSMYLCASSPGTPVKLFFGSGTQLSVL.

This chain connects TRBV20-1 to TRBJ2-7; D call uncertain. The CDR3 consists of 11 residues. In germline, CDR1 is DFQATT, CDR2 SNEGSKA (reference sequence). V shed 8 bases and J shed 2 bases, with 10 bases lying between them. CDR3 loop: CSKATPYEQYF. Here the CDR3 DNA reads TGCAGTAAAGCTACTCCCTACGAGCAGTACTTC.

The V gene is TRBV28, the J gene TRBJ1-4; no firm D call. Germline-derived CDR1 and CDR2 are MDHEN and SYDVKM. Between the trimmed V and J ends, which lost 8 bases and 0 bases, there was a span of 10 bases. This CDR3 has 14 residues. CDR3 bases: TGTGCCAGCTCCGAGGATACAACTAATGAAAAACTGTTTTTT. Protein: CASSEDTTNEKLFF.

The chain has TRBV11-2 and TRBJ1-1; 9 nucleotides align to TRBD1. The length of the CDR3 is 14 residues. Germline values: CDR1 SGHAT, CDR2 FQNNGV. The V gene end was trimmed by 3 bases and the J gene end by 6 bases; junction bases not matched to a gene: 5. The CDR3 reads CASSFMGQGPEAFF. CDR3 DNA: TGTGCCAGCAGCTTTATGGGACAGGGCCCTGAAGCTTTCTTT.

This rearrangement joins TRBV2 to TRBJ1-3; no reliable D call. Germline loops: CDR1 SNHLY, CDR2 FYNNEI. This CDR3 region has 13 residues. V was cut by 8 bases and J by 0 bases, with 8 bases left in between. The CDR3 here is CASLESSGNTIYF. The CDR3 nucleotides are TGTGCCAGCTTAGAGAGCTCTGGAAACACCATATATTTT.

The chain couples TRBV5-1 to TRBJ1-3; maybe TRBD1 (6 bases). Germline lookup yields CDR1 SGHRS and CDR2 YFSETQ. The CDR3 is 14 residues long. V lost 4 bases to trimming and J lost 3 bases, with 11 bases between them. CDR3 sequence (DNA): TGCGCCAGCAGCCCCCTACAGGGTGGAAACACCATATATTTT. This sequence encodes CASSPLQGGNTIYF.

V gene TRBV27 combines with J gene TRBJ2-7; TRBD2 agrees at 8 bases. V lost 8 bases to trimming and J lost 2 bases; unmatched junction nucleotides: 8. Germline CDR1 MNHEY, CDR2 SMNVEV (reference sequence). This CDR3 has 14 residues. The CDR3 region is CASAAGVVPYEQYF. In DNA form, the CDR3 reads TGTGCCAGCGCAGCGGGAGTCGTCCCCTACGAGCAGTACTTC.

CDR3 bases: TGTGCCAGTAGTTTGGCGGACAACTACAATGAGCAGTTCTTC. Translating gives CASSLADNYNEQFF. The chain is built from TRBV19 and TRBJ2-1; TRBD1 is a possible D gene (5 bases). The CDR3 has 14 amino acids. Deletions cut 5 bases from V and 3 bases from J, with 11 bases between. Germline V gene sequence: CDR1 LNHDA, CDR2 SQIVND (reference sequence).

This clone has a handful of counts. The rearrangement uses TRBV27 and TRBJ2-7, with 11 bases aligning to TRBD1. Germline loops: CDR1 MNHEY, CDR2 SMNVEV (reference sequence). The CDR3 is 14 amino acids. Trimming cost V 4 bases and J 3 bases; bases outside gene matches: 2. CDR3 nucleotide sequence: TGTGCCAGCAGTTGGGGGACAGGGGGCTACGAGCAGTACTTC. Its protein product is CASSWGTGGYEQYF.

The CDR3 DNA is TGTGCCAGCAGCCCCATAACCGCTAGCGGGGGTTCCCCTATCTACGAGCAGTACTTC. Encoded protein: CASSPITASGGSPIYEQYF. The chain links TRBV5-6 to TRBJ2-7; 10 nucleotides align to TRBD2. The junction had 19 bases not matched to a gene; V was cut back by 4 bases and J by 3 bases. The CDR3 extends over 19 amino acids. Per germline, CDR1 SGHDT and CDR2 YYEEEE. The full variable domain, rest sourced from reference TRBV5-6 and TRBJ2-7, is DAGVTQSPTHLIKTRGQQVTLRCSPKSGHDTVSWYQQALGQGPQFIFQYYEEEERQRGNFPDRFSGHQFPNYSSELNVNALLLGDSALYLCASSPITASGGSPIYEQYFGPGTRLTVT.

This chain uses TRBV5-6 with TRBJ2-5; D possibly corresponds to TRBD2 (6 bases). Germline CDR1 SGHDT, CDR2 YYEEEE. The CDR3 is 14 amino acids. With 3 bases removed from V and 2 bases from J, the gap between germline ends came to 11 bases. CDR3 sequence reads: CASSWIAVQETQYF. CDR3 nucleotide sequence: TGTGCCAGCAGCTGGATAGCGGTTCAAGAGACCCAGTACTTC.

This CDR3 reads CASSSQGLADTQYF. In DNA, the CDR3 is TGCGCCAGCAGCTCTCAGGGGCTGGCAGATACGCAGTATTTT. The chain combines TRBV4-3 with TRBJ2-3, with D possibly TRBD1 on 6 matching bases. V shed 5 bases and J shed 4 bases, with 13 bases lying between them. This CDR3 spans 14 amino acids. Germline CDR1 LGHNA, CDR2 YSLEER.

This clone was recorded a few times. This sequence joins TRBV23-1 and TRBJ2-7; 12 bases match TRBD1. TRBV23-1 is an ORF, and what it does is uncertain. The junction had 15 bases not matched to a gene; V was cut back by 2 bases and J by 1 base. CDR3 length equals 20 residues. The CDR3 DNA follows: TGCGCCAGCAGTCAAACGGACCGGGACAGGGGGCTTAGGGGGTCCTACGAGCAGTACTTC. This codes for CASSQTDRDRGLRGSYEQYF.

This clone came up a few times. The rearrangement joins TRBV6-5 to TRBJ1-1, with no clear D. The CDR3 length is 15 residues. Germline V CDR1 and CDR2: MNHEY, SVGAGI. V was pared by 2 bases and J by 0 bases, with 10 bases between. CDR3 sequence reads: CASSYMGRMNTEAFF. The CDR3 nucleotides are TGTGCCAGCAGTTACATGGGGAGGATGAACACTGAAGCTTTCTTT.